Listed below are T cell receptor beta chains from one sample, sequenced in a study of T cell repertoires in cytomegalovirus infection. No antigen has been identified for these receptors. In TCRdb, the reads were re-called with MiXCR into one record per CDR3 protein. The profile shows 100,000 or so distinct CDR3 sequences, roughly two fifths of them singletons. This specimen was CD8+ T cells from cultured PBMCs, taken from culture after CMV antigen stimulation. The source of these receptors is a human donor in good health (CMV status not recorded). Some clones in this sample may be carry-over from other donors' samples. Both conserved end residues are part of each CDR3. D genes are given only for firm matches. Clone size appears in some rows only: once, few, many, or a class for an expanded clone.

V: TRBV7-9
D: NA
size: NA
J: TRBJ2-1
CDR3: CASSHPRDPRGEQFF
DNA: TGTGCCAGCAGCCACCCCCGGGACCCTCGGGGTGAGCAGTTCTTC

V: TRBV2
D: TRBD1
size: NA
J: TRBJ2-1
CDR3: CASSGWTGSGVHEQFF
DNA: TGTGCCAGCAGTGGATGGACAGGGTCAGGGGTCCATGAGCAGTTCTTC

V: TRBV18
D: NA
size: NA
J: TRBJ2-5
CDR3: CASSPSKDQETQYF
DNA: TGTGCCAGCTCACCAAGTAAGGACCAAGAGACCCAGTACTTC

V: TRBV6-1
D: NA
size: few
J: TRBJ2-7
CDR3: CASSEAGFYEQYF
DNA: TGTGCCAGCAGTGAAGCGGGGTTCTACGAGCAGTACTTC

V: TRBV25-1
D: TRBD2
size: many
J: TRBJ2-5
CDR3: CASSEYRLAAQTQYF
DNA: TGTGCCAGCAGTGAATATAGGCTAGCGGCCCAGACCCAGTACTTC

V: TRBV27
D: TRBD1
size: NA
J: TRBJ1-5
CDR3: CSSSLSGGGGQPQHF
DNA: TGTTCCAGCAGTTTATCGGGAGGGGGCGGTCAGCCCCAGCATTTT

V: TRBV6-5
D: TRBD2
size: NA
J: TRBJ2-1
CDR3: CASSSGLAGAHNEQFF
DNA: TGTGCCAGCAGTTCTGGACTAGCGGGGGCCCACAATGAGCAGTTCTTC

V: TRBV9
D: NA
size: many
J: TRBJ1-6
CDR3: CASSAPPGGSKSPLHF
DNA: TGTGCCAGCAGCGCCCCCCCGGGGGGGTCGAAATCACCCCTCCACTTT

V: TRBV7-6
D: TRBD1
size: few
J: TRBJ1-1
CDR3: CASSLDARTGVHTEAFF
DNA: TGTGCCAGCAGCTTAGATGCTCGGACAGGGGTACACACTGAAGCTTTCTTT

V: TRBV19
D: NA
size: NA
J: TRBJ1-1
CDR3: CASSITANTEAFF
DNA: TGTGCCAGTAGTATCACAGCGAACACTGAAGCTTTCTTT

V: TRBV7-2
D: NA
size: few
J: TRBJ2-1
CDR3: CASSLPDRGRGGGLYNEQFF
DNA: TGTGCCAGCAGCTTACCAGATAGGGGGCGAGGAGGGGGGCTCTACAATGAGCAGTTCTTC

V: TRBV4-1
D: NA
size: NA
J: TRBJ2-7
CDR3: CASSQGPVIGEQYF
DNA: TGCGCCAGCAGCCAAGGACCAGTGATCGGAGAGCAGTACTTC

V: TRBV4-1
D: TRBD1
size: few
J: TRBJ2-7
CDR3: CASSQGTGSPYEQYF
DNA: TGCGCCAGCAGCCAAGGGACAGGGAGCCCCTACGAGCAGTACTTC

V: TRBV5-4
D: TRBD1
size: NA
J: TRBJ2-7
CDR3: CASEGRGGNEQYF
DNA: TGTGCCAGCGAAGGGCGAGGGGGCAACGAGCAGTACTTC

V: TRBV27
D: TRBD1
size: once
J: TRBJ2-3
CDR3: CASSRQGEDTQYF
DNA: TGTGCCAGCAGTAGACAGGGGGAAGATACGCAGTATTTT

V: TRBV4-1
D: TRBD1
size: few
J: TRBJ2-7
CDR3: CASSQTLTGRYYEQYF
DNA: TGCGCCAGCAGCCAAACCTTGACAGGGAGATACTACGAGCAGTACTTC

V: TRBV7-8
D: TRBD1
size: NA
J: TRBJ2-5
CDR3: CASSLGPGQGEETQYF
DNA: TGTGCCAGCAGCTTAGGCCCGGGACAGGGAGAAGAGACCCAGTACTTC

V: TRBV6-5
D: NA
size: NA
J: TRBJ2-5
CDR3: CASSYQGETQYF
DNA: TGTGCCAGCAGTTACCAAGGGGAGACCCAGTACTTC

V: TRBV12-3/TRBV12-4
D: TRBD2
size: few
J: TRBJ2-1
CDR3: CASRPSGGGNEQFF
DNA: TGTGCCAGCAGACCTAGCGGGGGTGGGAATGAGCAGTTCTTC

V: TRBV7-4
D: NA
size: once
J: TRBJ2-4
CDR3: CASSLVAVKPFGNIQYF
DNA: TGTGCCAGCAGCTTAGTAGCAGTAAAGCCCTTCGGGAACATTCAGTACTTC

V: TRBV4-1
D: NA
size: few
J: TRBJ2-7
CDR3: CASSHITGELYF
DNA: TGCGCCAGCAGCCACATCACGGGCGAGCTGTACTTC

V: TRBV20-1
D: NA
size: many
J: TRBJ2-7
CDR3: CSASEGVRGETYEQYF
DNA: TGCAGTGCTAGCGAAGGGGTGAGGGGTGAAACCTACGAGCAGTACTTC

V: TRBV10-3
D: NA
size: NA
J: TRBJ2-3
CDR3: CAIRGTPGQGTDTQYF
DNA: TGTGCCATCAGGGGGACCCCGGGCCAGGGCACAGATACGCAGTATTTT

V: TRBV24-1
D: NA
size: NA
J: TRBJ1-4
CDR3: CATSTGSNEKLFF
DNA: TGTGCCACCAGTACGGGCTCTAATGAAAAACTGTTTTTT

V: TRBV7-9
D: TRBD1
size: few
J: TRBJ1-2
CDR3: CASSLAGQVQDGYTF
DNA: TGTGCCAGCAGCTTAGCGGGACAGGTTCAGGATGGCTACACCTTC

V: TRBV6-2/TRBV6-3
D: TRBD2
size: few
J: TRBJ2-3
CDR3: CASSYSGLDPSTDTQYF
DNA: TGTGCCAGCAGTTACTCGGGACTAGACCCTAGCACAGATACGCAGTATTTT

V: TRBV7-2
D: NA
size: many
J: TRBJ1-3
CDR3: CASSSASGTLGNTIYF
DNA: TGTGCCAGCAGCTCCGCCTCCGGGACCCTAGGAAACACCATATATTTT

V: TRBV6-1
D: NA
size: few
J: TRBJ2-7
CDR3: CASSEPNGQLEYF
DNA: TGTGCCAGCAGTGAACCCAACGGACAGCTTGAGTACTTC

V: TRBV14
D: TRBD2
size: NA
J: TRBJ2-6
CDR3: CASSQAGGSFSGANVLTF
DNA: TGTGCCAGCAGCCAAGCGGGGGGAAGTTTCTCTGGGGCCAACGTCCTGACTTTC

V: TRBV5-1
D: NA
size: few
J: TRBJ1-1
CDR3: CASSLYKGNTEAFF
DNA: TGCGCCAGCAGCCTATACAAGGGGAACACTGAAGCTTTCTTT

V: TRBV25-1
D: TRBD1
size: NA
J: TRBJ1-1
CDR3: CASSEYTGDTEAFF
DNA: TGTGCCAGCAGTGAATATACAGGGGACACTGAAGCTTTCTTT

V: TRBV2
D: NA
size: NA
J: TRBJ1-3
CDR3: CASSEVHTGFGNTIYF
DNA: TGTGCCAGCAGCGAAGTCCACACAGGGTTCGGAAACACCATATATTTT

V: TRBV7-6
D: TRBD2
size: few
J: TRBJ2-2
CDR3: CASSLYSNPWTSAINTGELFF
DNA: TGTGCCAGCAGCCTGTACTCCAACCCCTGGACTAGCGCAATAAACACCGGGGAGCTGTTTTTT

V: TRBV27
D: NA
size: NA
J: TRBJ2-3
CDR3: CASSSTSLGPDTQYF
DNA: TGTGCCAGCAGTTCTACTAGCTTAGGCCCAGATACGCAGTATTTT

V: TRBV12-3/TRBV12-4
D: NA
size: NA
J: TRBJ1-1
CDR3: CASSLALMGLGTEAFF
DNA: TGTGCCAGCAGTTTAGCGCTTATGGGGCTAGGCACTGAAGCTTTCTTT

V: TRBV19
D: NA
size: NA
J: TRBJ1-1
CDR3: CASSKLAQSLETEAFF
DNA: TGTGCCAGTAGTAAGTTGGCCCAATCCTTGGAGACTGAAGCTTTCTTT

V: TRBV20-1
D: NA
size: NA
J: TRBJ2-1
CDR3: CSATDGSSYNEQFF
DNA: TGCAGTGCTACGGACGGAAGCTCCTACAATGAGCAGTTCTTC

V: TRBV12-3/TRBV12-4
D: TRBD2
size: few
J: TRBJ2-7
CDR3: CASSHTSGGLSDYEQYF
DNA: TGTGCCAGCAGCCACACTAGCGGGGGCCTATCAGACTACGAGCAGTACTTC

V: TRBV7-9
D: TRBD2
size: few
J: TRBJ2-1
CDR3: CASSHLGGGAQDRLDEQFF
DNA: TGTGCCAGCAGCCACCTTGGCGGGGGGGCCCAGGATCGGCTCGATGAGCAGTTCTTC

V: TRBV28
D: NA
size: NA
J: TRBJ1-3
CDR3: CASSLLGSGNTIYF
DNA: TGTGCCAGCAGTTTACTGGGCTCTGGAAACACCATATATTTT

V: TRBV5-1
D: NA
size: many
J: TRBJ2-1
CDR3: CASSLSNNEQFF
DNA: TGCGCCAGCAGCTTGTCTAACAATGAGCAGTTCTTC